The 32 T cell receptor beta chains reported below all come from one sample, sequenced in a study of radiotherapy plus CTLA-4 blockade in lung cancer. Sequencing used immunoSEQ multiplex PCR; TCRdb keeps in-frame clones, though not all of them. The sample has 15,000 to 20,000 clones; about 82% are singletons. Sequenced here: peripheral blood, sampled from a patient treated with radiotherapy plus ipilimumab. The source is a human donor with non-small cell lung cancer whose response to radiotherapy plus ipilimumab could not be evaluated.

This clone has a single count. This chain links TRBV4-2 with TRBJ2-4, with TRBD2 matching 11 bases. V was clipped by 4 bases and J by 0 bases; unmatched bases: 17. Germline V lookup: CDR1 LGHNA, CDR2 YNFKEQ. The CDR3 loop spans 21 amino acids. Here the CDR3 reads CASSLTGTSGSSSSAKNIQYF. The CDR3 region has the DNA TGTGCCAGCAGCCTAACCGGAACTAGCGGGAGTTCTTCATCAGCCAAAAACATTCAGTACTTC.

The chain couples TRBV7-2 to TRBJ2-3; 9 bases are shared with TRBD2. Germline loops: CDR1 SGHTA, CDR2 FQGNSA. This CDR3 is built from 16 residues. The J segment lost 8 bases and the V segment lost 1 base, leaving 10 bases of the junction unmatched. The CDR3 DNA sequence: TGTGCCAGCAGCTTAGACGGCGGGGGGGCGTCGGGTACGCAGTATTTT. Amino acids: CASSLDGGGASGTQYF.

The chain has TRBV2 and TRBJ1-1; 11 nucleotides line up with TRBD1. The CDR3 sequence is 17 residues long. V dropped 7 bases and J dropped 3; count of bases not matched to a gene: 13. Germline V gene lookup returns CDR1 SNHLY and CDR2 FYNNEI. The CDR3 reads CASNRRTGGLSHTEAFF. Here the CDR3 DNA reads TGTGCCAGCAATAGAAGGACAGGGGGCTTATCCCACACTGAAGCTTTCTTT. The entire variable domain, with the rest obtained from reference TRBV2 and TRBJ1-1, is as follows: EPEVTQTPSHQVTQMGQEVILRCVPISNHLYFYWYRQILGQKVEFLVSFYNNEISEKSEIFDDQFSVERPDGSNFTLKIRSTKLEDSAMYFCASNRRTGGLSHTEAFFGQGTRLTVV.

CDR3 sequence reads: CASSDWGTGNNEKLFF. DNA of the CDR3: TGTGCCAGCAGTGATTGGGGGACAGGAAACAATGAAAAACTGTTTTTT. The chain employs TRBV6-1 and TRBJ1-4; 8 nucleotides line up with TRBD1. The CDR3 is 16 residues long. V dropped 3 bases and J dropped 5; count of bases not matched to a gene: 8. Germline lookup yields CDR1 MNHNS and CDR2 SASEGT.

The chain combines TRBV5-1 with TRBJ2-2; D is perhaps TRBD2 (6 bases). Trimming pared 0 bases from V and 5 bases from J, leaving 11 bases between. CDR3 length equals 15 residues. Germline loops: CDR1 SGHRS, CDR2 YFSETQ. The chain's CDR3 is CASSLGSEGTGELFF. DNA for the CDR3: TGCGCCAGCAGCTTGGGATCGGAGGGGACCGGGGAGCTGTTTTTT.

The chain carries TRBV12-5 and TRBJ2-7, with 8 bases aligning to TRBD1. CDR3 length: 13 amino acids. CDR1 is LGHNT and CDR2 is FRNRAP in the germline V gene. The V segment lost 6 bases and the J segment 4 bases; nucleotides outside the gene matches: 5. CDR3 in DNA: TGTGCTAGTGGCCCAGGGGGCGGTTACGAGCAGTACTTC. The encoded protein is CASGPGGGYEQYF.

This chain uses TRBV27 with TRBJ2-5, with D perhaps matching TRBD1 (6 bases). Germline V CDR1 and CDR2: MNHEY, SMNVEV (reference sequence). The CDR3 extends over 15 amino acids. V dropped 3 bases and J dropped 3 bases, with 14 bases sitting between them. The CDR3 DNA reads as TGTGCCAGCAGTTTGGCCAGGGGAATCGAAGAGACCCAGTACTTC. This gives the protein CASSLARGIEETQYF.

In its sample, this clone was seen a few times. The CDR3 DNA is TGTGCTAGTGGAGGGGAGGGAACCCAAGAGACCCAGTACTTC. It yields the protein CASGGEGTQETQYF. This rearrangement joins TRBV12-5 to TRBJ2-5, with TRBD2 matching over 7 bases. The CDR3 contains 14 residues. V dropped 6 bases and J dropped 1; count of bases not matched to a gene: 5. CDR1 LGHNT and CDR2 FRNRAP come from the germline V gene.

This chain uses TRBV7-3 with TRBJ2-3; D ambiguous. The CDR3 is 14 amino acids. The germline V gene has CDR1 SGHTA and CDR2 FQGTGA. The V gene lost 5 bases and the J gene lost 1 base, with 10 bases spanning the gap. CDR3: CASSPGQGTDTQYF. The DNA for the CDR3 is TGTGCCAGCAGCCCAGGTCAGGGCACAGATACGCAGTATTTT. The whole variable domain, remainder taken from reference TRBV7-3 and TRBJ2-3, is GAGVSQTPSNKVTEKGKYVELRCDPISGHTALYWYRQSLGQGPEFLIYFQGTGAADDSGLPNDRFFAVRPEGSVSTLKIQRTERGDSAVYLCASSPGQGTDTQYFGPGTRLTVL.

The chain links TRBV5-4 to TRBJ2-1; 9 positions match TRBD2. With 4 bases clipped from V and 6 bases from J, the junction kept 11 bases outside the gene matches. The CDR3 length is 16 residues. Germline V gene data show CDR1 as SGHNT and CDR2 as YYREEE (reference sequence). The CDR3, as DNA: TGTGCCAGCAGCCCCCCGGGGGCGGGAGGGGGCAATGAGCAGTTCTTC. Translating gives CASSPPGAGGGNEQFF.

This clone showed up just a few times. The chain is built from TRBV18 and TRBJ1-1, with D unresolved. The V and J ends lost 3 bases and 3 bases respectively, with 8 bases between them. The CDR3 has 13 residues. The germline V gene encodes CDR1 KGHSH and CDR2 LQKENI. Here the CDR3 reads CASSPGAYTEAFF. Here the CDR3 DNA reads TGTGCCAGCTCACCCGGAGCCTACACTGAAGCTTTCTTT.

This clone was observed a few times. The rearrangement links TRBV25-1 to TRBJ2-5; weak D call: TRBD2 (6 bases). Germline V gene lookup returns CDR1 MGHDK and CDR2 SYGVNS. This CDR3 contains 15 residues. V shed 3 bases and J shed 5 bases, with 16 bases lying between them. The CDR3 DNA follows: TGTGCCAGCAGTGACTCCGCGGGGTTGAGGGAGACCCAGTACTTC. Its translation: CASSDSAGLRETQYF. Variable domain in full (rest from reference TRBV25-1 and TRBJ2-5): EADIYQTPRYLVIGTGKKITLECSQTMGHDKMYWYQQDPGMELHLIHYSYGVNSTEKGDLSSESTVSRIRTEHFPLTLESARPSHTSQYLCASSDSAGLRETQYFGPGTRLLVL.

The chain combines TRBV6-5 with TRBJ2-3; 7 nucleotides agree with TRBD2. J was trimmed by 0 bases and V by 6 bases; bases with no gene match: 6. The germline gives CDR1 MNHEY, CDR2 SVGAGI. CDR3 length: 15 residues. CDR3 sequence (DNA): TGTGCCAGCAGACCGCGGGGGATTAGCACAGATACGCAGTATTTT. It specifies CASRPRGISTDTQYF.

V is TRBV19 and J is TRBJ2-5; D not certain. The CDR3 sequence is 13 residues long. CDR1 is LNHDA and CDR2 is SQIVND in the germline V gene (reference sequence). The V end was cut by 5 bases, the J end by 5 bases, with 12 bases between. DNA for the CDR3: TGTGCCAGTAGTGTCAACCCCCGGGAGACCCAGTACTTC. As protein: CASSVNPRETQYF. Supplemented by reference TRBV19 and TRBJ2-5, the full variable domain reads DGGITQSPKYLFRKEGQNVTLSCEQNLNHDAMYWYRQDPGQGLRLIYYSQIVNDFQKGDIAEGYSVSREKKESFPLTVTSAQKNPTAFYLCASSVNPRETQYFGPGTRLLVL.

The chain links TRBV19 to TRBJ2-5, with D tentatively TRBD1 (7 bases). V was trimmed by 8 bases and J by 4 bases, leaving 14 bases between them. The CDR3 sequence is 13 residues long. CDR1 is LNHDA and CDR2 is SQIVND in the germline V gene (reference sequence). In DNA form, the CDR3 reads TGTGCCAGTCGACAGGGAGGAGGAGAGACCCAGTACTTC. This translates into CASRQGGGETQYF.

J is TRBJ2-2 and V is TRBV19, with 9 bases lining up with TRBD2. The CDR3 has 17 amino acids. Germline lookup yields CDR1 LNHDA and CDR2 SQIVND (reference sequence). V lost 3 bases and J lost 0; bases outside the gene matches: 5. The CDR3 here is CASSIVAGAPNTGELFF. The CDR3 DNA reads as TGTGCCAGTAGTATTGTAGCGGGGGCCCCGAACACCGGGGAGCTGTTTTTT.

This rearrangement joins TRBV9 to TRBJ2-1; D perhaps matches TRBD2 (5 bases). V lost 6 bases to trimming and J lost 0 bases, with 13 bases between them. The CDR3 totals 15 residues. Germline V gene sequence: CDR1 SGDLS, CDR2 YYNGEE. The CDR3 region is CASTRGSSSYNEQFF. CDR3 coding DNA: TGTGCCAGCACCAGAGGGTCCTCCTCCTACAATGAGCAGTTCTTC.

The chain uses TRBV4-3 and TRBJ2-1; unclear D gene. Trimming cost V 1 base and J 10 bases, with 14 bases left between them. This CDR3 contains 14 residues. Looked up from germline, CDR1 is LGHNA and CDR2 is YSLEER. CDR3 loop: CASSQVDRVWEQFF. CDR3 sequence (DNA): TGCGCCAGCAGCCAAGTAGACCGGGTTTGGGAGCAGTTCTTC.

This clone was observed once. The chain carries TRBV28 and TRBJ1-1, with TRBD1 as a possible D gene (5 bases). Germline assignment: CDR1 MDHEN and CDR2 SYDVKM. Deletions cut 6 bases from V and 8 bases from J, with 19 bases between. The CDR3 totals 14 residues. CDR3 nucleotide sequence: TGTGCCAGCAGCCTCGCCCGGCAGGGCCAGGAAGCTTTCTTT. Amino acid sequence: CASSLARQGQEAFF.

The DNA for the CDR3 is TGTGCCAGTAGTAACATCTGGGGGGCCGGGGAGCTGTTTTTT. Translating gives CASSNIWGAGELFF. V is TRBV19 and J is TRBJ2-2, with D perhaps TRBD2 (6 bases). The CDR3 is 14 residues long. Trimming took 4 bases from V and 6 from J, leaving 12 bases between them. The V gene's germline CDR1 is LNHDA and CDR2 SQIVND (reference sequence). The full variable domain, rest sourced from reference TRBV19 and TRBJ2-2, is DGGITQSPKYLFRKEGQNVTLSCEQNLNHDAMYWYRQDPGQGLRLIYYSQIVNDFQKGDIAEGYSVSREKKESFPLTVTSAQKNPTAFYLCASSNIWGAGELFFGEGSRLTVL.

In nucleotides, the CDR3 is TGTGCCAGCAAACCAGGGACAGGGAAGGAAAACATTCAGTACTTC. Translation gives CASKPGTGKENIQYF. This sequence joins TRBV2 and TRBJ2-4, with 9 bases aligning to TRBD1. The CDR3 consists of 15 residues. Per the germline V gene, CDR1 is SNHLY and CDR2 is FYNNEI. The ends lost 7 bases at V and 5 bases at J; junction bases unmatched: 9.

In DNA, the CDR3 is TGTGCCAGCAGCGTAGAACTAGCGGCCACAGATACGCAGTATTTT. Translated: CASSVELAATDTQYF. This chain links TRBV9 with TRBJ2-3; 8 positions agree with TRBD2. Trimming took 0 bases from V and 2 from J; bases not matched to a gene: 2. Germline-derived CDR1 and CDR2 are SGDLS and YYNGEE. This CDR3 has 15 residues.

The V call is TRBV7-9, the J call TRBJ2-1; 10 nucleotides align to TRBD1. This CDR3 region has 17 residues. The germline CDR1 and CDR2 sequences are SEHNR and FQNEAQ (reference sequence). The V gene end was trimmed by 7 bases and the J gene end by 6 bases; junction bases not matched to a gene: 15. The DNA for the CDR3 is TGTGCCAGCATCCAATTAGGGGGACAGGGGACGGGCAATGAGCAGTTCTTC. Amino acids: CASIQLGGQGTGNEQFF.

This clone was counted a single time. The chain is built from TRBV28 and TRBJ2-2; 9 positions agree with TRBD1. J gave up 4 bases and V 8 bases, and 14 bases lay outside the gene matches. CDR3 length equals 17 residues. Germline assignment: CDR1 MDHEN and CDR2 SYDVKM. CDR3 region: CASVGFTGGAGTGELFF. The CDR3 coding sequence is TGTGCCAGCGTGGGCTTTACAGGGGGCGCTGGCACCGGGGAGCTGTTTTTT.

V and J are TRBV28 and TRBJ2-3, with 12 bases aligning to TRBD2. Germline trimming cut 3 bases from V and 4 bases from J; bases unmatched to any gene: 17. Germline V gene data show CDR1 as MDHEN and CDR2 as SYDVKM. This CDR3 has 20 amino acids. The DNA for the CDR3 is TGTGCCAGCAGTTTGGGAAGTCTAGCGGGGGGGCCCTTTAATGCAGATACGCAGTATTTT. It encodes CASSLGSLAGGPFNADTQYF.

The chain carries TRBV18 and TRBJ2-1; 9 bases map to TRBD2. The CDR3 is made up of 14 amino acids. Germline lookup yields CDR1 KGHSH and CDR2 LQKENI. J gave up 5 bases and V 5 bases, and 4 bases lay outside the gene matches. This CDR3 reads CASSKGLAHNEQFF. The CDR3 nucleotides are TGTGCCAGCTCAAAAGGACTAGCGCACAATGAGCAGTTCTTC.

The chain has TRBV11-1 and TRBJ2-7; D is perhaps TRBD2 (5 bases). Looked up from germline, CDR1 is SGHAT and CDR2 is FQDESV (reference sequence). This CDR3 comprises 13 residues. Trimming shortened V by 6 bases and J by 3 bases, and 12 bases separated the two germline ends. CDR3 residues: CASSFGEGYEQYF. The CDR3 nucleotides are TGTGCCAGCAGTTTTGGCGAGGGCTACGAGCAGTACTTC.

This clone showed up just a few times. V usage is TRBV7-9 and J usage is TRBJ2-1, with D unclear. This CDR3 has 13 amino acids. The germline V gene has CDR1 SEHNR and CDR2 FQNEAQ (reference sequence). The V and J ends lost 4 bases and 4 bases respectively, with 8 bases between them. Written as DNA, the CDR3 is TGTGCCAGCAGCTCATCGGGTTACAATGAGCAGTTCTTC. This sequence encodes CASSSSGYNEQFF. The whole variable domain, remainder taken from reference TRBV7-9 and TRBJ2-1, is DTGVSQNPRHKITKRGQNVTFRCDPISEHNRLYWYRQTLGQGPEFLTYFQNEAQLEKSRLLSDRFSAERPKGSFSTLEIQRTEQGDSAMYLCASSSSGYNEQFFGPGTRLTVL.

The chain's CDR3 is CASSLSRDYEQYF. CDR3 sequence (DNA): TGTGCCAGCAGCTTAAGTCGAGACTACGAGCAGTACTTC. V and J are TRBV7-2 and TRBJ2-7; D uncertain. V dropped 2 bases and J dropped 3 bases, with 8 bases sitting between them. The CDR3 totals 13 residues. The germline V gene has CDR1 SGHTA and CDR2 FQGNSA.

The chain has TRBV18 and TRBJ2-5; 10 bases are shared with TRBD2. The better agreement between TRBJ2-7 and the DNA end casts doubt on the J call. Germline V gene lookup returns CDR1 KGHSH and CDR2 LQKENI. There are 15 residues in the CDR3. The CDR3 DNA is TGTGCCAGCTCACGAGGACTAGCGGTACCCTACGAGCAGTACTTC. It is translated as CASSRGLAVPYEQYF.

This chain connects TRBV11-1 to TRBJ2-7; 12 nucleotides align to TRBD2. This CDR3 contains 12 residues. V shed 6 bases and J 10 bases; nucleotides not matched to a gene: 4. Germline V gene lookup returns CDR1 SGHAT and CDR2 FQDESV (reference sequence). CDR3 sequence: CASRPTSGRQYF. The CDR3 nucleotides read TGTGCCAGCAGGCCGACTAGCGGGAGACAGTACTTC. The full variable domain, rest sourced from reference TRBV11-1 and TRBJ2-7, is EAEVAQSPRYKITEKSQAVAFWCDPISGHATLYWYRQILGQGPELLVQFQDESVVDDSQLPKDRFSAERLKGVDSTLKIQPAELGDSAMYLCASRPTSGRQYFGPGTRLTVT.

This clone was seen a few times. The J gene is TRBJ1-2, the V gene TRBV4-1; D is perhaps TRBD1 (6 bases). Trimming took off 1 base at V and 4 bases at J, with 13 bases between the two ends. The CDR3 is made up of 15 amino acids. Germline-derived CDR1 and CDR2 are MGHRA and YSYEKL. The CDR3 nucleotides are TGCGCCAGCAGCCAAGGTCCGGGGACAACCTATGGCTACACCTTC. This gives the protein CASSQGPGTTYGYTF.